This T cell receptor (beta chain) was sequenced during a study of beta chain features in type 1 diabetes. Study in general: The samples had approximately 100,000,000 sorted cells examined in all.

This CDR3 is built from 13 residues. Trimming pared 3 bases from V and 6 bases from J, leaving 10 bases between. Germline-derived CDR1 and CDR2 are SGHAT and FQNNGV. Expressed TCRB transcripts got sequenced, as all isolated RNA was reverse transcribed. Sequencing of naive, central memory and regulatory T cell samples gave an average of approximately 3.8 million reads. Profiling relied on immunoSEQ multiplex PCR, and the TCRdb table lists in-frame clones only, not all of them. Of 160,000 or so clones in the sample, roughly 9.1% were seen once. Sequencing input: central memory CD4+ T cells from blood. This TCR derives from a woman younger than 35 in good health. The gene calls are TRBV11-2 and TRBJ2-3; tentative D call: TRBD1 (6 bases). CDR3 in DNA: TGTGCCAGCAGCTTCACAGGGTTGGATACGCAGTATTTT. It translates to CASSFTGLDTQYF.